These 25 T cell receptor beta chains came from one sample sequenced in a study of blood T cell repertoires in COVID-19. The method was immunoSEQ multiplex PCR; TCRdb's version includes in-frame clones alone and lacks a portion of them. The sample holds fewer than 250,000 clones, approximately 87% seen once. The sequencing sample was made of peripheral blood. The receptor set was obtained from a woman in her sixties or seventies with acute or convalescent COVID-19.

This chain connects TRBV3-1 (or the pseudogene TRBV3-2) to TRBJ2-3, with a possible D match to TRBD2 (5 bases). This CDR3 spans 14 amino acids. Between the trimmed V and J ends, which lost 4 bases and 3 bases, there was a span of 11 bases. Germline-derived CDR1 and CDR2 are LGHDT and YNNKEL (reference sequence). CDR3 sequence reads: CASSPLTGTDTQYF. CDR3 nucleotides: TGTGCCAGCAGCCCACTGACGGGGACAGATACGCAGTATTTT.

This clone occurred a few times. The chain links TRBV12-3 or TRBV12-4 to TRBJ1-1, with 7 bases fitting TRBD1. This CDR3 contains 13 residues. V lost 8 bases to trimming and J lost 6 bases; unmatched junction nucleotides: 9. CDR3 protein: CASLRTQGAEAFF. The CDR3 nucleotides read TGTGCCAGCCTTCGAACCCAGGGGGCTGAAGCTTTCTTT.

The chain combines TRBV18 with TRBJ1-5; D is uncertain. V dropped 4 bases and J dropped 7 bases, with 11 bases sitting between them. The CDR3 has 13 amino acids. From germline, CDR1 is KGHSH and CDR2 LQKENI. This CDR3 is CASSQEPPQPQHF. Written as DNA, the CDR3 is TGTGCCAGCTCACAAGAGCCGCCGCAGCCCCAGCATTTT.

CDR3 in DNA: TGTGCCAGCAGTTACTCGATGGCGGGAGGCTACAATGAGCAGTTCTTC. Encoded protein: CASSYSMAGGYNEQFF. This chain links TRBV6-2 or TRBV6-3 with TRBJ2-1, with TRBD2 identical over 8 bases. Germline loops: CDR1 MNHEY, CDR2 SVGEGT. Trimming took 0 bases from V and 3 from J; bases not matched to a gene: 4. The CDR3 spans 16 residues.

A remark on this clone: The same CDR3 is also encoded by other DNA sequences in this sample. The chain recombines TRBV18 with TRBJ2-5, with D unclear. The CDR3 is 12 residues long. The V gene's germline CDR1 is KGHSH and CDR2 LQKENI. V lost 2 bases and J 4 bases, leaving 5 bases between the germline ends. CDR3 in amino acids: CASSPERETQYF. Here the CDR3 DNA reads TGTGCCAGCTCACCAGAGAGAGAGACCCAGTACTTC.

V gene TRBV6-5 combines with J gene TRBJ2-1; TRBD1 might be the D (7 bases). The length of the CDR3 is 15 residues. Germline loops: CDR1 MNHEY, CDR2 SVGAGI. V lost 0 bases to trimming and J lost 9 bases, with 15 bases between them. The CDR3 protein is CASSYSWAGGSEQFF. The DNA for the CDR3 is TGTGCCAGCAGTTACTCCTGGGCAGGGGGGAGTGAGCAGTTCTTC.

The chain carries TRBV5-5 and TRBJ1-4; tentative D call: TRBD1 (5 bases). The germline V gene has CDR1 SGHKS and CDR2 YYEKEE (reference sequence). The V and J ends lost 2 bases and 8 bases respectively, with 10 bases between them. The CDR3 has 13 residues. The CDR3 region is CASSLRGGEKLFF. The DNA for the CDR3 is TGTGCCAGCAGCTTAAGGGGTGGCGAAAAACTGTTTTTT.

The rearrangement joins TRBV19 to TRBJ2-5, with D perhaps TRBD1 (6 bases). Trimming took 6 bases from V and 5 from J, leaving 16 bases between them. Per germline, CDR1 LNHDA and CDR2 SQIVND (reference sequence). The CDR3 totals 14 residues. The CDR3 sequence is CASSPDSLGETQYF. For the CDR3, the DNA is TGTGCCAGTAGCCCGGACAGTCTGGGGGAGACCCAGTACTTC.

This chain joins TRBV6-5 and TRBJ2-2; D is uncertain. V shed 6 bases and J shed 4 bases, with 9 bases lying between them. The CDR3 has 13 amino acids. Per the germline V gene, CDR1 is MNHEY and CDR2 is SVGAGI. In DNA form, the CDR3 reads TGTGCCAGCAGCGTAATCGGCACCGGGGAGCTGTTTTTT. This translates into CASSVIGTGELFF.

A word on this clone: A read error may account for a junction end that differs from germline. The rearrangement links TRBV3-1 (or the pseudogene TRBV3-2) to TRBJ1-1; tentative D call: TRBD1 (5 bases). The CDR3 extends over 14 amino acids. Germline-derived CDR1 and CDR2 are LGHDT and YNNKEL (reference sequence). CDR3 in amino acids: CTSSLRGGDTEAFF. The CDR3 DNA follows: TGTACCAGCAGCCTAAGGGGCGGGGACACTGAAGCTTTCTTT.

The rearrangement joins TRBV28 to TRBJ1-5; maybe TRBD1 (6 bases). Germline V gives CDR1 MDHEN, CDR2 SYDVKM. V lost 9 bases to trimming and J lost 2 bases, with 20 bases between them. The CDR3 is made up of 16 amino acids. CDR3 protein: CASRNPSGGGNQPQHF. CDR3 coding DNA: TGTGCCAGTCGAAACCCCTCGGGGGGCGGCAATCAGCCCCAGCATTTT.

V gene TRBV3-1 (or the pseudogene TRBV3-2) combines with J gene TRBJ1-2, with D unclear. CDR3 length: 11 amino acids. Trimming took off 3 bases at V and 8 bases at J, with 7 bases between the two ends. CDR1 LGHDT and CDR2 YNNKEL come from the germline V gene (reference sequence). In DNA, the CDR3 is TGTGCCAGCAGCCATTCGACAGGCTACACCTTC. This encodes CASSHSTGYTF.

A note on this clone: The same CDR3 also results from other DNA sequences found in this sample. V usage is TRBV12-5 and J usage is TRBJ1-2; 7 bases are shared with TRBD1. The V gene end was trimmed by 1 base and the J gene end by 4 bases; junction bases not matched to a gene: 3. The CDR3 is made up of 14 amino acids. Germline V gene lookup returns CDR1 LGHNT and CDR2 FRNRAP. The CDR3 sequence: CASGLAGQRYGYTF. The CDR3 coding sequence is TGTGCTAGTGGTTTGGCGGGACAGCGCTATGGCTACACCTTC.

V and J are TRBV5-1 and TRBJ2-1, with D possibly being TRBD1 (6 bases). This CDR3 has 15 amino acids. Deletions cut 5 bases from V and 5 bases from J, with 17 bases between. Germline values: CDR1 SGHRS, CDR2 YFSETQ. CDR3 coding DNA: TGCGCCAGCAGTCTGGTCAGGGGCACTAACAATGAGCAGTTCTTC. It specifies CASSLVRGTNNEQFF.

The rearrangement joins TRBV27 to TRBJ2-1; D gene uncertain. This CDR3 is 16 amino acids long. The germline V gene has CDR1 MNHEY and CDR2 SMNVEV (reference sequence). V lost 0 bases and J lost 0, with 9 bases in between. The CDR3 loop reads CASSLSFTSSYNEQFF. Written as DNA, the CDR3 is TGTGCCAGCAGTTTATCCTTTACGAGCTCCTACAATGAGCAGTTCTTC.

The chain combines TRBV6-2 or TRBV6-3 with TRBJ2-1; the match to TRBD2 covers 13 bases. Germline V CDR1 and CDR2: MNHEY, SVGEGT. The ends lost 6 bases at V and 3 bases at J; junction bases unmatched: 14. This CDR3 has 19 residues. In nucleotides, the CDR3 is TGTGCCAGCAGCCCCGACAGGACTAGCGGGGGCCTCGTCTACAATGAGCAGTTCTTC. It encodes CASSPDRTSGGLVYNEQFF.

The chain joins TRBV2 to TRBJ2-5; 9 bases match TRBD1. Germline V lookup: CDR1 SNHLY, CDR2 FYNNEI. Trimming at V came to 5 bases and at J to 4 bases, leaving 11 bases not matched to a gene. This CDR3 is 16 amino acids long. For the CDR3, the DNA is TGTGCCAGCAGTTTTGGTACAGGGGGCTCTGGAGAGACCCAGTACTTC. Protein: CASSFGTGGSGETQYF.

This sequence joins TRBV19 and TRBJ2-6; D gene ambiguous. Germline V gives CDR1 LNHDA, CDR2 SQIVND (reference sequence). Trimming removed 8 bases at V and 0 bases at J, with 2 bases between. This CDR3 region has 12 residues. The CDR3 reads CASHSGANVLTF. The CDR3 DNA follows: TGTGCCAGTCACTCTGGGGCCAACGTCCTGACTTTC. Together with reference TRBV19 and TRBJ2-6, the CDR3 gives the full variable domain: DGGITQSPKYLFRKEGQNVTLSCEQNLNHDAMYWYRQDPGQGLRLIYYSQIVNDFQKGDIAEGYSVSREKKESFPLTVTSAQKNPTAFYLCASHSGANVLTFGAGSRLTVL.

The chain is built from TRBV20-1 and TRBJ1-4; D is ambiguous. The CDR3 totals 11 residues. The ends were cut back, 0 bases at V and 8 bases at J, with 4 bases in the middle. Germline V gene data show CDR1 as DFQATT and CDR2 as SNEGSKA (reference sequence). The CDR3 loop reads CSARDREKLFF. For the CDR3, the DNA is TGCAGTGCTAGAGATAGAGAAAAACTGTTTTTT.

This chain links TRBV23-1 with TRBJ2-7, with a tentative D call TRBD1 (6 bases). TRBV23-1 is designated an ORF whose function remains uncertain. The CDR3 length is 15 residues. Deletions cut 8 bases from V and 0 bases from J, with 17 bases between. The CDR3 loop is CASATSGTTSYEQYF. The CDR3 DNA sequence: TGCGCCAGCGCCACCTCCGGGACAACCTCCTACGAGCAGTACTTC.

The table lists this clone with a few counts. The chain carries TRBV21-1 and TRBJ1-1. TRBV21-1 is tagged as a pseudogene. This CDR3 contains 18 residues. DNA for the CDR3: TGTGCCAGCAGCAAGGCGGGGCAAGGAGGGCCCACATCGACTGAAGCTTTCTTT. It is translated as CASSKAGQGGPTSTEAFF.

As for this clone: The sample contains more than one DNA sequence encoding this CDR3. This chain connects TRBV7-9 to TRBJ1-5; 7 bases map to TRBD1. The junction had 5 bases not matched to a gene; V was cut back by 3 bases and J by 3 bases. The CDR3 is made up of 15 amino acids. Germline CDR1 SEHNR, CDR2 FQNEAQ (reference sequence). The CDR3 sequence is CASSFGTGVNQPQHF. In DNA, the CDR3 is TGTGCCAGCAGCTTTGGTACAGGGGTCAATCAGCCCCAGCATTTT. Combining the CDR3 with reference TRBV7-9 and TRBJ1-5 gives the whole variable domain DTGVSQNPRHKITKRGQNVTFRCDPISEHNRLYWYRQTLGQGPEFLTYFQNEAQLEKSRLLSDRFSAERPKGSFSTLEIQRTEQGDSAMYLCASSFGTGVNQPQHFGDGTRLSIL.

This chain joins TRBV3-1 (or the pseudogene TRBV3-2) and TRBJ2-5; possibly TRBD1 for D (6 bases). V dropped 0 bases and J dropped 2 bases, with 13 bases sitting between them. The CDR3 is made up of 16 amino acids. Germline V CDR1 and CDR2: LGHDT, YNNKEL (reference sequence). CDR3 bases: TGTGCCAGCAGCCAAGAGGGGACACGGGCACAAGAGACCCAGTACTTC. It specifies CASSQEGTRAQETQYF.

The V gene is TRBV14, the J gene TRBJ1-1; the match to TRBD1 covers 7 bases. This CDR3 comprises 13 residues. Germline CDR1 reads SGHDN; CDR2 reads FVKESK. Losses at the gene ends were 5 bases for V and 4 bases for J; bases not matched to a gene: 4. The CDR3 sequence: CASSLQGTTEAFF. CDR3 coding DNA: TGTGCCAGCAGCTTACAGGGGACCACTGAAGCTTTCTTT.

The chain links TRBV2 to TRBJ2-5; TRBD1 aligns across 8 bases. With V trimmed by 3 bases and J by 5 bases, 5 bases remained unmatched. CDR3 length: 14 amino acids. Germline V gene sequence: CDR1 SNHLY, CDR2 FYNNEI. The CDR3 protein is CASSEDRDGETQYF. The CDR3 DNA sequence: TGTGCCAGCAGTGAGGACAGGGATGGTGAGACCCAGTACTTC.